This TCR beta chain emerged from a study of T and B cells in COVID-19 patients. Looking at the study overall: The recovered cohort's median age was about 35 years, versus about 63 years in active infection.

This clonotype is medium-sized (0.01 to 0.1%) by share. Its specificity is not known. Multiplex PCR with BIOMED2 TRB-A/B primer pools amplified TRB rearrangements. TCRdb reprocessed the multiplex PCR reads with MiXCR, giving one entry per CDR3 protein. Of roughly 7,000 distinct CDR3 sequences listed, 20% to 25% are singletons. Study results and caveats: Highly clonal in active COVID-19, TRB repertoires exceeded healthy-donor diversity and richness at recovery.

Each TRB amplification used roughly 220-550 ng of genomic DNA from blood. Germline CDR1 reads MNHEY; CDR2 reads SVGAGI. This CDR3 is 15 amino acids long. V was cut by 0 bases and J by 4 bases, with 10 bases left in between. The sample consisted of blood. This chain uses TRBV6-5 with TRBJ2-1; D uncertain. The sequence was collected from a human donor who had recovered from COVID-19. CDR3 sequence (DNA): TGTGCCAGCAGTTACTCTATCGACCCTTACAATGAGCAGTTCTTC. Translating it yields CASSYSIDPYNEQFF.